This T cell receptor (beta chain) came from a study of spatial heterogeneity in lung cancer. From the 5' RACE reads, TCRdb called clonotypes with MiXCR, one entry per CDR3 protein. Here the sample spans more than 80,000 distinct CDR3 sequences, roughly 12% being singletons. This clonotype showed up just a few times. Germline V gene lookup returns CDR1 SEHNR and CDR2 FQNEAQ (reference sequence). The CDR3 length is 14 residues. The V and J ends lost 5 bases and 7 bases respectively, with 17 bases between them. Specified time point: sample taken at primary tumor resection. V and J are TRBV7-9 and TRBJ2-5, with unresolved D. The starting material was PBMCs, obtained at surgery. The source is a male donor with early-stage non-small cell lung cancer. As DNA, the CDR3 is TGTGCCAGCAGCACCCAGATATTGGAAGGGACCCAGTACTTC. Its protein is CASSTQILEGTQYF.